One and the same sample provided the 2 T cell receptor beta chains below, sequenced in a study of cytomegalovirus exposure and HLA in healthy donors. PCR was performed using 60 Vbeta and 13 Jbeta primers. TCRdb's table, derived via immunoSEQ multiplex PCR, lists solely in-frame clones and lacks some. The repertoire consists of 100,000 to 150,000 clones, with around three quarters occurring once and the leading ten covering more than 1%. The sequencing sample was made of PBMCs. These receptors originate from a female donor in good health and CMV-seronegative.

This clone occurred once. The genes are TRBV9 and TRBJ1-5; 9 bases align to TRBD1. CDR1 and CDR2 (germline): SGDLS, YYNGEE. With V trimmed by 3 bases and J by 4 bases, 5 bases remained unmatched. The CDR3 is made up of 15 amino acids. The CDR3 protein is CASSGGGQGNQPQHF. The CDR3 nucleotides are TGTGCCAGCAGCGGGGGGGGACAGGGTAATCAGCCCCAGCATTTT.

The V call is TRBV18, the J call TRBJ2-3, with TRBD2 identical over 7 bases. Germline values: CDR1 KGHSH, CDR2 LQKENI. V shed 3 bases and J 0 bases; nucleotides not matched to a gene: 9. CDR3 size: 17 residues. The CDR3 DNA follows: TGTGCCAGCTCACCCCTTGGGGAGGGGTACAGCACAGATACGCAGTATTTT. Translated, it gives CASSPLGEGYSTDTQYF. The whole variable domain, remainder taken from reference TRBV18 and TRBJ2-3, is NAGVMQNPRHLVRRRGQEARLRCSPMKGHSHVYWYRQLPEEGLKFMVYLQKENIIDESGMPKERFSAEFPKEGPSILRIQQVVRGDSAAYFCASSPLGEGYSTDTQYFGPGTRLTVL.